This note documents a single T cell receptor beta chain sequence. The data are from a study of shared clonotypes between healthy human individuals. Germline lookup yields CDR1 SGHNT and CDR2 YYREEE (reference sequence). The CDR3 contains 13 residues. With 3 bases clipped from V and 8 bases from J, the junction kept 4 bases outside the gene matches. The data were produced by immunoSEQ multiplex PCR, yet TCRdb's version contains in-frame clones alone and is incomplete. The profile shows 640,000 or so clones, about two thirds of them singletons. Sequences were obtained from memory CD4+ T cells sorted from blood. Subset: CD45RA-negative fraction. V gene TRBV5-4 combines with J gene TRBJ1-4; 7 nucleotides agree with TRBD1. The receptor was derived from a woman in her twenties or thirties in good health. The CDR3 sequence: CASSWGTAEKLFF. The DNA of the CDR3 is TGTGCCAGCAGCTGGGGGACAGCCGAAAAACTGTTTTTT.